The source of this T cell receptor (beta chain) is a study of T cells in Graves' hyperthyroidism and ophthalmopathy. Patients with uncontrolled infections, other autoimmune diseases, pregnancy or lactation were excluded. Each diagnosis was grounded in clinical symptoms, serum thyroxine and TRAb, thyroid ultrasound, and orbital computed tomography. Source material for PBMCs was over 8 ml fresh peripheral blood. Germline V lookup: CDR1 SGHAT, CDR2 FQNNGV. The CDR3 covers 15 residues. V was pared by 4 bases and J by 1 base, with 10 bases between. Broader study findings: Ophthalmopathy, which appeared later, was predicted by the model a median about 6.8 months before onset.

This clonotype was observed at least ten times. Its antigen remains unidentified. Regions amplified from RNA transcripts were the TCR beta CDR3 regions. During a first-round RT-PCR of the TCR CDR3, the HTBI primer set was used. TCRdb processed the multiplex PCR reads anew with MiXCR; each CDR3 protein has one entry. The sample lists around 350,000 distinct CDR3 sequences, around 15% occurring once. Sequencing input: blood. The clonotype originates from a woman aged 60-75 years with Graves' ophthalmopathy. The chain uses TRBV11-2 and TRBJ2-2; tentatively, D is TRBD1 (5 bases). The chain's CDR3 is CASSSQGRNTGELFF. CDR3 DNA sequence: TGTGCCAGCAGCTCTCAGGGCCGGAACACCGGGGAGCTGTTTTTT. Full variable domain (outside the CDR3, taken from reference TRBV11-2 and TRBJ2-2): EAGVAQSPRYKIIEKRQSVAFWCNPISGHATLYWYQQILGQGPKLLIQFQNNGVVDDSQLPKDRFSAERLKGVDSTLKIQPAKLEDSAVYLCASSSQGRNTGELFFGEGSRLTVL.